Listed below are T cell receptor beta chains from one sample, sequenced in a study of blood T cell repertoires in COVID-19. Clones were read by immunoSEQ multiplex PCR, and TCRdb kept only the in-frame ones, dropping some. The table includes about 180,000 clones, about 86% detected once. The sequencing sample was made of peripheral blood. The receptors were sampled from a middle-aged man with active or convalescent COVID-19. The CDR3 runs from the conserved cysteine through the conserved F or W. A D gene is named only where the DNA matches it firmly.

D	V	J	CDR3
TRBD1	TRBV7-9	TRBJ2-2	CARTGTANTGELFF
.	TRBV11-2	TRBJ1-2	CASSSSLGYGYTF
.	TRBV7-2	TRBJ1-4	CASSLGAGVGTNEKLFF
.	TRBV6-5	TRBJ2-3	CASSYSWTVSTDTQYF
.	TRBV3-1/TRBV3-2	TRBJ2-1	CASSHPRDKNEQFF
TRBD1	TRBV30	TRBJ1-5	CAWSVRGTGVQPQHF
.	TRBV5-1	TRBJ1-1	CASSFGSMNTEAFF
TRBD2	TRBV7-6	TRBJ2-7	CASSGTGLAGGRSYEQYF
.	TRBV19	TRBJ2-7	CASSIADGGAAYEQYF
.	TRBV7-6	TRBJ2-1	CASSPDDRYNEQFF
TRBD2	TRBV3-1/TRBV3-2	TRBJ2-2	CASSQGSGGSRTGELFF
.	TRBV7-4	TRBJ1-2	CASFRDRRQTMATPSVRYGYTF
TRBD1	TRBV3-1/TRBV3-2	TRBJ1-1	CASSPGTGLMDTEAFF
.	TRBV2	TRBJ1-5	CASRGGSQPQHF
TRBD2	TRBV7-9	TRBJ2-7	CASSSWTSGRAYEQYF
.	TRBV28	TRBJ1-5	CASRTPGLEVYQPQHF